This T cell receptor (beta chain) was sequenced during a study of Ad26.COV2.S vaccination and SARS-CoV-2 variants. Measured with immunoSEQ multiplex PCR; TCRdb has only the in-frame clones, and not every one. This sample has 410,000 or so clones; roughly 90% occur once, and the top ten carry about 12%. Treatment described: about 20 received Ad26.COV2.S at low or high dose, single or two shots; about 5 received placebo; per-sample allocation not given. It was on day 63 after the first vaccine or placebo injection that samples were taken. Germline loops: CDR1 LNHDA, CDR2 SQIVND (reference sequence). The CDR3 sequence is 13 residues long. Trimming cost V 6 bases and J 0 bases, with 6 bases left between them.

This receptor was obtained from a person between 18 and 65 years old who received the Ad26.COV2.S COVID-19 vaccine or a placebo. V is TRBV19 and J is TRBJ1-5; D gene unclear. Sample: peripheral blood, taken in a trial of Ad26.COV2.S vaccine versus placebo. CDR3 sequence (DNA): TGTGCCAGTAGGGCGGGTAGCAATCAGCCCCAGCATTTT. This gives the protein CASRAGSNQPQHF.